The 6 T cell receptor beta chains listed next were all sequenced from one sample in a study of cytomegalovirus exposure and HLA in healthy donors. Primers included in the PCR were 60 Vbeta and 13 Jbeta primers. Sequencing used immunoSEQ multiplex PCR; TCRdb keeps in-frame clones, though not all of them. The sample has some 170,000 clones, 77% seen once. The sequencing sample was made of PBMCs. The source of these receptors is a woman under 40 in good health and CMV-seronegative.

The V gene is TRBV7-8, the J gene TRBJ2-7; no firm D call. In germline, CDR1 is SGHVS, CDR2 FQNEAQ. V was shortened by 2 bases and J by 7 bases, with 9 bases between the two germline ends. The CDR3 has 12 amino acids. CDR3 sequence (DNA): TGTGCCAGCAGCTTAATACCAGGAGAGCAGTACTTC. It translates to CASSLIPGEQYF. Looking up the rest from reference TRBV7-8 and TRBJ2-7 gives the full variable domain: GAGVSQSPRYKVAKRGQDVALRCDPISGHVSLFWYQQALGQGPEFLTYFQNEAQLDKSGLPSDRFFAERPEGSVSTLKIQRTQQEDSAVYLCASSLIPGEQYFGPGTRLTVT.

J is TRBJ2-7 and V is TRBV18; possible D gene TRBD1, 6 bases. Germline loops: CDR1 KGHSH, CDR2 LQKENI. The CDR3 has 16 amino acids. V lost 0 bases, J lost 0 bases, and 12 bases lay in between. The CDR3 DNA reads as TGTGCCAGCTCACCACCCTCAGGGGATAGCTCCTACGAGCAGTACTTC. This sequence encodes CASSPPSGDSSYEQYF.

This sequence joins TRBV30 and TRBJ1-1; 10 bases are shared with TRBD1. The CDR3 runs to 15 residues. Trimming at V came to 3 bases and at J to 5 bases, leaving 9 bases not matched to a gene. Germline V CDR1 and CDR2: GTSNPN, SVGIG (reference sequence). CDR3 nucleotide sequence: TGTGCCTGGAGGGACCCGGGACAGGGGTTTACTGAAGCTTTCTTT. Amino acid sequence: CAWRDPGQGFTEAFF. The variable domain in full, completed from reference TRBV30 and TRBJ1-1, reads SQTIHQWPATLVQPVGSPLSLECTVEGTSNPNLYWYRQAAGRGLQLLFYSVGIGQISSEVPQNLSASRPQDRQFILSSKKLLLSDSGFYLCAWRDPGQGFTEAFFGQGTRLTVV.

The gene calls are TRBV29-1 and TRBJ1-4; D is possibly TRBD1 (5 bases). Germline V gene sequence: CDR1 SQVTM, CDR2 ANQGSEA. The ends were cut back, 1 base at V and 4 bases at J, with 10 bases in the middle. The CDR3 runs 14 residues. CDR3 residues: CSVEGTRINEKLFF. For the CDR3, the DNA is TGCAGCGTTGAAGGGACACGGATTAATGAAAAACTGTTTTTT.

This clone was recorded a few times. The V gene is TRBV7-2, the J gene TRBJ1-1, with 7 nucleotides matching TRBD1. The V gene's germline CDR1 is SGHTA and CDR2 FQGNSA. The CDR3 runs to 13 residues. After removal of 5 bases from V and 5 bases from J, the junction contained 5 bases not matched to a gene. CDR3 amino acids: CASSRDRETEAFF. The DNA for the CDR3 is TGTGCCAGCAGCCGAGACAGGGAGACTGAAGCTTTCTTT.

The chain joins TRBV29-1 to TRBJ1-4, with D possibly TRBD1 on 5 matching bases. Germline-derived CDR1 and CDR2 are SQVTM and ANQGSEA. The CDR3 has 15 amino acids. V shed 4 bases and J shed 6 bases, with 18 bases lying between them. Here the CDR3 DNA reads TGCAGCGTTGGGGGTACGACAGAAGCCCATGAAAAACTGTTTTTT. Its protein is CSVGGTTEAHEKLFF.